This TCR beta chain was found in a study of human T cells and chemical hapten exposure (dated by TCRdb to 2020 to 2022). In terms of the full investigation: For sensitization, 2% DPC in acetone was applied to a roughly 2 cm by roughly 2 cm area of upper inner arm skin. Throughout the study period of about 25 weeks, patients also received therapeutic DPC doses to the scalp every week. Libraries were pooled for sequencing, and per-sample TCR yields varied mainly because of small differences in library volumes within the pool. In alopecia patients, the study followed how the peripheral blood TCR repertoire changed in vivo over primary and secondary sensitization to diphenylcyclopropenone (DPC), a hapten. About 28 alopecia patients gave blood for TCR sequencing at one to four time points (pre-sensitization, 2, 6 and 24 weeks). Patch testing on the upper back used Finn chambers containing 0.01% DPC, with scoring done after 6 days according to International Contact Dermatitis Research Group standards. Blood was sampled from patients pre-sensitization (week 0) and at 2, 6 and about 24 weeks after DPC sensitization. Most of the patients in the cohort were female, and the cohort covered alopecia areata with under or over 50% scalp involvement, alopecia totalis and alopecia universalis.

The research as a whole found: Alopecia, a presumed autoimmune disease, was present in all patients, so the immune response of the patients might differ from that of healthy individuals. Patch test score was positively correlated with the number of PT1 expanded TCRs, with significance at thresholds 8, 16 and 32 but not at 4. DPC sensitization did not change the number of TCRs with a frequency above 1 in 1000, and there was no evidence of changes in global repertoire structure. Compared with pre-sensitization or healthy control sets, expanded TCRs formed significantly more large CDR3 similarity clusters, which is consistent with antigen-driven responses. Repeated subsampling changed both the strength of the expansion versus patch-test correlation and the threshold at which that correlation became significant.

Counted from cysteine to phenylalanine, this CDR3 has 16 amino acids. CDR3 DNA only is kept here, 48 bases in frame from base 1. Sequences MNHNS (CDR1) and SASEGT (CDR2) are obtained from the germline V gene. From V the trimming removes 2 bases and from J it removes 5 bases, while the gene matches leave 8 bases of the junction unaccounted for. What this sample's time point label stands for: patch test 3, about 24 weeks after DPC sensitization. The treatment or condition tag for this specimen amounts to: therapeutic diphenylcyclopropenone sensitization with weekly scalp DPC. Blood at each patch-test visit was drawn before the patch test was applied. To be eligible, patients had to be aged 18 to 70, diagnosed with alopecia and judged suitable for DPC therapy, while pregnant patients were excluded. Total RNA was extracted from unfractionated whole blood collected in Tempus Blood RNA tubes. The library was prepared using RACE. The sequencing machine was a NextSeq 500. During library preparation, unique molecular identifiers were attached to individual cDNA molecules so that TCRs could be counted quantitatively and reproducibly. From each blood RNA sample, both TCR alpha and TCR beta chains were sequenced. The original pipeline was this. A median of about 87,000 TCRs per sample was observed, with a range of about 20,000 to 750,000. The Decombinator software suite was used to annotate V, J and CDR3 in the TCR reads. Every sample was subsampled to the same number of TCRs (28,000) for the PS versus PT1 abundance plots. Expanded TCRs were defined as absent before sensitization and observed at least eight times at the 2-week time point. TCRdb reworked the public reads: Q25 trimming with fastp, MiXCR clone assembly, productive beta chains retained. Every distinct CDR3 protein forms one entry, paired with its most common genes and DNA. The V and J calls were determined by TCRdb, not by the authors. For this sample the table gives about 190,000 distinct CDR3 sequences, of which around 23% were detected only once. The top ten clones comprise about 2.5% of the sample.

To note about this clonotype: Its antigen target is currently unknown. Nothing much larger sits one base from this clone, and base qualities are not available.

The rearrangement joined TRBV6-1 to TRBJ2-7; TRBD2 lines up with 11 middle nucleotides. This sample comprised whole blood, obtained in connection with sensitization to the hapten diphenylcyclopropenone (DPC). This clonotype was obtained from a woman aged 40 to 50 with alopecia areata. Some clones in this sample may be carry-over from other donors' samples. The CDR3 protein: CASSEWGASGRNEQYF. In nucleotide form, the sequence is TGTGCCAGCAGTGAATGGGGGGCTAGCGGGAGGAACGAGCAGTACTTC.